The 30 T cell receptor beta chains below were found in one sample sequenced in a study of shared clonotypes between healthy human individuals. The protocol was immunoSEQ multiplex PCR, while the TCRdb copy is restricted to in-frame clones and leaves out a portion. The top ten clones hold 10% to 15% of a sample with about 490,000 clones, less than 80% of them seen once. Sequencing was performed on PBMCs. The receptors come from a woman between 40 and 50 years old in good health. Some clones in this sample may be carry-over from other donors' samples.

The rearrangement links TRBV11-2 to TRBJ2-3; no clear D. Germline V gene sequence: CDR1 SGHAT, CDR2 FQNNGV. V was shortened by 1 base and J by 0 bases, with 14 bases between the two germline ends. CDR3 length equals 17 residues. The CDR3 sequence is CASSLGSAAPSTDTQYF. The CDR3, as DNA: TGTGCCAGCAGCTTAGGATCTGCAGCGCCTAGCACAGATACGCAGTATTTT.

The V gene is TRBV7-2, the J gene TRBJ2-7; no clear D gene. V shed 5 bases and J shed 0 bases, with 8 bases lying between them. The length of the CDR3 is 13 residues. In germline, CDR1 is SGHTA, CDR2 FQGNSA. CDR3 amino acids: CASSRWSSYEQYF. The CDR3 nucleotides are TGTGCCAGCAGCCGGTGGAGCTCCTACGAGCAGTACTTC. The complete variable domain, with remaining parts taken from reference TRBV7-2 and TRBJ2-7, reads GAGVSQSPSNKVTEKGKDVELRCDPISGHTALYWYRQSLGQGLEFLIYFQGNSAPDKSGLPSDRFSAERTGGSVSTLTIQRTQQEDSAVYLCASSRWSSYEQYFGPGTRLTVT.

This clone was seen only a few times. The chain employs TRBV5-4 and TRBJ1-3, with D unresolved. V shed 0 bases and J shed 3 bases, with 7 bases lying between them. The CDR3 length is 14 residues. Germline V gene lookup returns CDR1 SGHNT and CDR2 YYREEE (reference sequence). Here the CDR3 reads CASSLDPGGNTIYF. For the CDR3, the DNA is TGTGCCAGCAGCTTGGACCCAGGTGGAAACACCATATATTTT.

The chain carries TRBV9 and TRBJ1-1; TRBD1 might be the D (5 bases). V shed 6 bases and J shed 6 bases, with 24 bases lying between them. The CDR3 consists of 16 residues. Germline V gene sequence: CDR1 SGDLS, CDR2 YYNGEE. The CDR3 DNA reads as TGTGCCAGCACCCCCTCTTCGATAGGACGGGGGGCTGAAGCTTTCTTT. Its protein is CASTPSSIGRGAEAFF.

This chain connects TRBV11-2 to TRBJ2-1; no reliable D call. V was cut by 0 bases and J by 4 bases, with 4 bases left in between. CDR3 length: 13 residues. From germline, CDR1 is SGHAT and CDR2 FQNNGV. The CDR3 region is CASSLEMYNEQFF. CDR3 sequence (DNA): TGTGCCAGCAGCTTAGAAATGTACAATGAGCAGTTCTTC.

J is TRBJ2-3 and V is TRBV4-1; 13 bases agree with TRBD2. This CDR3 spans 17 amino acids. The germline CDR1 and CDR2 sequences are MGHRA and YSYEKL. Unmatched junction bases numbered 7, after V lost 3 bases and J lost 4 bases. The CDR3 DNA sequence: TGCGCCAGCAGCCATGGGACTAGCGGGACGGGACCAGATACGCAGTATTTT. Translated: CASSHGTSGTGPDTQYF.

The V call is TRBV28, the J call TRBJ1-4; 7 bases are shared with TRBD1. Germline-derived CDR1 and CDR2 are MDHEN and SYDVKM. Germline trimming cut 6 bases from V and 10 bases from J; bases unmatched to any gene: 17. The CDR3 runs to 16 residues. CDR3 sequence: CASRLTTGRGLVKLFF. The CDR3 bases are TGTGCCAGCAGGCTTACAACAGGGAGGGGGCTGGTAAAACTGTTTTTT.

A few counts support this clone. The gene calls are TRBV7-2 and TRBJ2-1, with 8 nucleotides matching TRBD2. The CDR3 covers 15 residues. Germline V CDR1 and CDR2: SGHTA, FQGNSA. J was trimmed by 6 bases and V by 5 bases; bases with no gene match: 9. The CDR3: CASSPGTRVGNEQFF. CDR3 DNA: TGTGCCAGCAGCCCCGGGACTAGGGTGGGCAATGAGCAGTTCTTC. The variable domain in full, completed from reference TRBV7-2 and TRBJ2-1, reads GAGVSQSPSNKVTEKGKDVELRCDPISGHTALYWYRQSLGQGLEFLIYFQGNSAPDKSGLPSDRFSAERTGGSVSTLTIQRTQQEDSAVYLCASSPGTRVGNEQFFGPGTRLTVL.

This clone has just a few counts. The chain recombines TRBV30 with TRBJ2-2; 8 bases fit TRBD2. The germline V gene encodes CDR1 GTSNPN and CDR2 SVGIG (reference sequence). J was trimmed by 3 bases and V by 5 bases; bases with no gene match: 14. The CDR3 extends over 17 amino acids. The CDR3 DNA reads as TGTGCCTGGGTGGGGGTAGCGGGGCCGGACCACACCGGGGAGCTGTTTTTT. It encodes CAWVGVAGPDHTGELFF.

V usage is TRBV4-1 and J usage is TRBJ2-1; tentative D call: TRBD2 (5 bases). V was clipped by 0 bases and J by 6 bases, with 21 bases between them. Germline-derived CDR1 and CDR2 are MGHRA and YSYEKL. The CDR3 consists of 18 residues. Written as DNA, the CDR3 is TGCGCCAGCAGCCAAGATCCGACCGGCCTGCTGAGCGGCAATGAGCAGTTCTTC. Translating gives CASSQDPTGLLSGNEQFF.

This clone was seen a handful of times. The chain couples TRBV29-1 to TRBJ1-1; no clear D. The CDR3 length is 12 residues. The V gene's germline CDR1 is SQVTM and CDR2 ANQGSEA. V lost 4 bases and J lost 8, with 14 bases in between. This CDR3 reads CSVAREVAEAFF. CDR3 coding DNA: TGCAGCGTTGCCCGTGAAGTGGCCGAAGCTTTCTTT.

The chain employs TRBV4-2 and TRBJ2-3; no clear D. The CDR3 is made up of 15 amino acids. Germline V lookup: CDR1 LGHNA, CDR2 YNFKEQ. V lost 0 bases to trimming and J lost 0 bases, with 7 bases between them. The CDR3 sequence: CASSQEQASTDTQYF. Here the CDR3 DNA reads TGTGCCAGCAGCCAAGAGCAGGCTAGCACAGATACGCAGTATTTT.

The rearrangement links TRBV2 to TRBJ1-1; 9 nucleotides agree with TRBD1. The CDR3 loop spans 11 amino acids. Germline CDR1 reads SNHLY; CDR2 reads FYNNEI. Trimming at V came to 10 bases and at J to 8 bases, leaving 5 bases not matched to a gene. CDR3 region: CATAGQGEAFF. In DNA form, the CDR3 reads TGTGCCACCGCGGGACAGGGAGAAGCTTTCTTT. Combining the CDR3 with reference TRBV2 and TRBJ1-1 gives the whole variable domain EPEVTQTPSHQVTQMGQEVILRCVPISNHLYFYWYRQILGQKVEFLVSFYNNEISEKSEIFDDQFSVERPDGSNFTLKIRSTKLEDSAMYFCATAGQGEAFFGQGTRLTVV.

V is TRBV28 and J is TRBJ1-2; 10 bases match TRBD1. V lost 3 bases to trimming and J lost 7 bases; unmatched junction nucleotides: 11. CDR1 and CDR2 from the germline V gene are MDHEN and SYDVKM. The CDR3 is 16 amino acids. The CDR3 coding sequence is TGTGCCAGCAGTTTTCCCGGACAGGGGGTTAGTAGTGGCTACACCTTC. Translation gives CASSFPGQGVSSGYTF.

The chain has TRBV5-1 and TRBJ2-1; D is possibly TRBD2 (6 bases). Trimming stripped 1 base from V and 5 bases from J, with 10 bases between. Germline CDR1 is SGHRS and CDR2 is YFSETQ. The CDR3 runs 14 residues. This CDR3 is CASSLFSGDNEQFF. Written as DNA, the CDR3 is TGCGCCAGCAGCTTGTTTAGCGGAGACAATGAGCAGTTCTTC.

The chain carries TRBV10-3 and TRBJ2-7; maybe TRBD2 (5 bases). Germline assignment: CDR1 ENHRY and CDR2 SYGVKD. This CDR3 spans 16 amino acids. The V and J ends lost 5 bases and 4 bases respectively, with 21 bases between them. Here the CDR3 DNA reads TGTGCCATCAGTCCCTCGTCCGGGGAGCCCTCTTACGAGCAGTACTTC. This sequence encodes CAISPSSGEPSYEQYF.

The gene calls are TRBV9 and TRBJ2-7; D is possibly TRBD1 (6 bases). The CDR3 runs 13 residues. CDR1 and CDR2 (germline): SGDLS, YYNGEE. The V end was cut by 4 bases, the J end by 6 bases, with 14 bases between. DNA of the CDR3: TGTGCCAGCAGCACCCGAACAGGGCTCGAGCAGTACTTC. Translating gives CASSTRTGLEQYF. Together with reference TRBV9 and TRBJ2-7, the CDR3 gives the full variable domain: DSGVTQTPKHLITATGQRVTLRCSPRSGDLSVYWYQQSLDQGLQFLIQYYNGEERAKGNILERFSAQQFPDLHSELNLSSLELGDSALYFCASSTRTGLEQYFGPGTRLTVT.

CDR3 region: CASSFNRATLYEQYF. In nucleotides, the CDR3 is TGTGCCAGCAGCTTTAACAGGGCAACCCTCTACGAGCAGTACTTC. The chain links TRBV5-6 to TRBJ2-7; D perhaps matches TRBD1 (6 bases). Germline CDR1 reads SGHDT; CDR2 reads YYEEEE. V was trimmed by 2 bases and J by 3 bases, leaving 15 bases between them. This CDR3 contains 15 residues.

The CDR3 loop reads CASSQRQGAVEKLFF. Here the CDR3 DNA reads TGTGCCAGCAGCCAGCGACAGGGGGCAGTGGAAAAACTGTTTTTT. The rearrangement uses TRBV16 and TRBJ1-4, with 10 bases that match TRBD1. The J segment lost 8 bases and the V segment lost 3 bases, leaving 6 bases of the junction unmatched. Germline CDR1 is KGHSY and CDR2 is FQNENV. The CDR3 consists of 15 residues.

This chain uses TRBV19 with TRBJ1-5; D remains ambiguous. Trimming cost V 3 bases and J 4 bases, with 7 bases left between them. CDR1 is LNHDA, CDR2 SQIVND, per germline (reference sequence). The CDR3 runs 13 residues. The CDR3 here is CASSIGDNQPQHF. The CDR3 DNA reads TGTGCCAGTAGTATCGGGGATAATCAGCCCCAGCATTTT.

CDR3 amino acids: CASSGSCPIQSRANVLTF. CDR3 bases: TGTGCCAGCAGTGGCAGTTGTCCGATACAAAGTCGGGCCAACGTCCTGACTTTC. This rearrangement joins TRBV2 to TRBJ2-6; D unclear. The germline V gene encodes CDR1 SNHLY and CDR2 FYNNEI. The CDR3 extends over 18 amino acids. V was cut by 4 bases and J by 5 bases, with 21 bases left in between.

For the CDR3, the DNA is TGTGCCATCAGTGAAGCTGGGACCACAGATACGCAGTATTTT. As protein: CAISEAGTTDTQYF. The chain links TRBV10-3 to TRBJ2-3; either TRBD1 or TRBD2 may fit D (5 bases each). CDR3 size: 14 residues. From germline, CDR1 is ENHRY and CDR2 SYGVKD. Trimming pared 3 bases from V and 2 bases from J, leaving 9 bases between.

This chain links TRBV21-1 with TRBJ2-1; the D call TRBD2 from the table was never checked on the DNA. TRBV21-1 is flagged as a pseudogene. The CDR3 is 15 residues long. CDR3 residues: CASSKGLAAYNEQFF. CDR3 in DNA: TGTGCCAGCAGCAAGGGACTAGCAGCCTACAATGAGCAGTTCTTC.

This chain uses TRBV6-4 with TRBJ1-1; D remains ambiguous. The V gene's germline CDR1 is MRHNA and CDR2 SNTAGT. The CDR3 consists of 13 residues. The V gene lost 4 bases and the J gene lost 1 base, with 7 bases spanning the gap. This CDR3 reads CASSAGENTEAFF. CDR3 bases: TGTGCCAGCAGTGCCGGGGAGAACACTGAAGCTTTCTTT.

Turning to this clone: This specimen includes other DNA sequences encoding the same CDR3. This rearrangement joins TRBV6-6 to TRBJ2-1; D remains unclear. V gave up 0 bases and J gave up 7 bases, with 1 base separating them. This CDR3 is built from 11 residues. The germline gives CDR1 MNHNY, CDR2 SVGAGI (reference sequence). CDR3 nucleotides: TGTGCCAGCAGTTACTCGAATGAGCAGTTCTTC. This encodes CASSYSNEQFF.

The chain recombines TRBV7-2 with TRBJ2-1; a possible D gene is TRBD2 (6 bases). The length of the CDR3 is 13 residues. Per the germline V gene, CDR1 is SGHTA and CDR2 is FQGNSA. With 6 bases removed from V and 5 bases from J, the gap between germline ends came to 11 bases. The CDR3 sequence is CASRPGVNNEQFF. The CDR3 coding sequence is TGTGCCAGCAGACCGGGGGTGAACAATGAGCAGTTCTTC.

The chain is built from TRBV9 and TRBJ2-2, with 9 bases aligning to TRBD2. Germline CDR1 reads SGDLS; CDR2 reads YYNGEE. Trimming cost V 3 bases and J 5 bases; bases outside gene matches: 8. The CDR3 length is 16 residues. For the CDR3, the DNA is TGTGCCAGCAGCGCCCACCCGGGACTAGCAACCGGGGAGCTGTTTTTT. Its protein product is CASSAHPGLATGELFF.

This clone was counted a few times. V and J are TRBV15 and TRBJ1-2; D not resolved. The CDR3 sequence is 13 residues long. Germline lookup yields CDR1 LNHNV and CDR2 YYDKDF (reference sequence). The germline V and J ends were trimmed by 0 bases and 7 bases, with 9 bases remaining between them. CDR3 sequence reads: CATSRERTGGYTF. DNA of the CDR3: TGTGCCACCAGCAGAGAACGGACTGGTGGCTACACCTTC.

This clone has only one observation. V and J are TRBV5-1 and TRBJ2-2, with TRBD2 as a possible D gene (6 bases). The CDR3 totals 21 residues. V was pared by 3 bases and J by 6 bases, with 33 bases between. Germline V gene data show CDR1 as SGHRS and CDR2 as YFSETQ. The CDR3 sequence: CASSSLTSGFLSGSAAGELFF. The CDR3, as DNA: TGCGCCAGCAGCTCCCTTACGAGCGGGTTTTTGAGTGGGTCGGCGGCCGGGGAGCTGTTTTTT. The complete variable domain, with remaining parts taken from reference TRBV5-1 and TRBJ2-2, reads KAGVTQTPRYLIKTRGQQVTLSCSPISGHRSVSWYQQTPGQGLQFLFEYFSETQRNKGNFPGRFSGRQFSNSRSEMNVSTLELGDSALYLCASSSLTSGFLSGSAAGELFFGEGSRLTVL.

As regards this clone: One junction end does not reproduce the germline sequence, and a read error may be involved. This chain joins TRBV6-6 and TRBJ1-1; no clear D. Looked up from germline, CDR1 is MNHNY and CDR2 is SVGAGI (reference sequence). The CDR3 extends over 13 amino acids. The CDR3 here is CASSRTENTEAYF. CDR3 DNA sequence: TGTGCCAGCAGTCGAACAGAGAACACTGAGGCTTACTTT.